This paragraph covers one T cell receptor (beta chain) sequence. It lacks a known antigen. No much larger clone is present one base from it, and per-base qualities are unavailable. This record belongs to a study of blood T cell repertoires in COVID-19 (dated by TCRdb to between 2020 and 2021). The study in broad terms: Samples from collaborators originated in the United States, Italy and Spain and spanned both the acute and convalescent phases of COVID-19. The repertoires were released in a freely available public database meant as a resource for research on the immune response to SARS-CoV-2. The dataset comprised deeply sampled blood TCRbeta repertoires from subjects exposed to, actively infected with, or recovered from COVID-19. Where available, HLA class I and class II types were obtained from metadata supplied by the sample provider rather than from assay-based typing. Nearly every sample came with metadata listing a de-identified subject ID, COVID-19 status, age in years and sex. Samples came from the ongoing ImmuneRACE study (first 160 participants) plus 1,254 subjects from 6 global collaborators. The prospective study material was composed of cDNA or gDNA derived from T cells, B-cell-depleted T cells, or PBMCs. General findings and caveats noted by the study authors: How much clinical and demographic metadata was included differed by source and by participant, and the metadata was provided uncurated.

One collaborating source in Seattle enrolled patients during active infection and followed them longitudinally through the course of disease. Whole blood was collected in K2EDTA tubes by collaborating institutions according to the institutions' own protocols. For TCRbeta analysis, collaborator samples were shipped as frozen whole blood, as isolated PBMCs, or as DNA extracted from either sample type. TCRbeta CDR3 regions were amplified from genomic DNA by means of the immunoSEQ Assay, a bias-controlled multiplex PCR. The original methods were these. The number of nucleated cells in each sample was estimated from the amplification of reference gene primers within the assay. To quantify the absolute abundance of each unique TCRbeta CDR3 rearrangement, sequence reads were collapsed and filtered. For each sample, productive Simpson clonality was calculated by taking the square root of Simpson's diversity index across productive rearrangements. In its TCRdb copy, this immuneACCESS table keeps in-frame sequences only and misses some clones. Where compared with another copy, unresolved V genes explain less than half of these, and the others have no known cause. V and J calls and clone size follow that table, whereas D and trimming were derived from the DNA. The sample yields approximately 500,000 clones; roughly nine tenths were counted once. Less than 9.5% of the sample is held by the ten biggest clonotypes.

The CDR3 spans 15 residues, from the cysteine through the phenylalanine. Only the CDR3 region is kept as DNA, spanning 45 bases read in frame from base 1. V lost 5 bases and J lost 7 bases, and the count of bases not matched to a germline gene is 9. Via the germline V gene, CDR1 is MDHEN and CDR2 SYDVKM. The material sequenced was peripheral blood. This receptor was obtained from a woman aged 45-60 years with COVID-19, enrolled during active disease. Recombination connected TRBV28 to TRBJ2-7, with TRBD2 identical over 12 junction bases. Read as DNA, the sequence is TGTGCCAGCAGTCCTCAGACTAGCGGGGGTCCTGAGCAGTACTTC. Its protein reads: CASSPQTSGGPEQYF.